The TCR beta chain described here comes from a study of blood T cell repertoires in COVID-19. For the study at large: Sources were T cells, B-cell-depleted T cells, or PBMCs; the material itself was cDNA or gDNA.

As processed by the authors: For nucleated cells, counts were estimated from reference gene primer amplification. Measured with immunoSEQ multiplex PCR; TCRdb has only the in-frame clones, and not every one. The V and J calls and clone size come from that table; D and trimming were worked out from the DNA. The sample lists 200,000 to 250,000 clones; 90% to 95% were seen once. Followed longitudinally, the Seattle patients had been enrolled during active infection. Per the germline V gene, CDR1 is MNHNS and CDR2 is SASEGT. The CDR3 sequence is 16 residues long. Trimming at V came to 4 bases and at J to 3 bases, leaving 7 bases not matched to a gene. In this sample, this clone turned up once.

The gene calls are TRBV6-1 and TRBJ1-5; the match to TRBD1 covers 9 bases. Sequenced: peripheral blood. The clonotype was recovered from a man aged 55-75 years with COVID-19, enrolled during active disease. The CDR3 sequence is CASSGSGTGINQPQHF. The DNA of the CDR3 is TGTGCCAGCAGTGGATCCGGGACAGGGATCAATCAGCCCCAGCATTTT.